A selection of T cell receptor beta chains follows, all from one sample in a study of T cells in Graves' hyperthyroidism and ophthalmopathy. One entry per CDR3 protein, called by TCRdb with MiXCR from the multiplex PCR reads. The sample has about 560,000 distinct CDR3 sequences; over 15% are singletons. The sample taken for sequencing was blood. The source of these receptors is a woman between 18 and 29 years old with Graves' hyperthyroidism. CDR3s include the opening cysteine and the closing phenylalanine or tryptophan. The order of the fields is D gene, J gene, V gene, clone size, CDR3 DNA, CDR3 protein. The D gene is left open where the match is weak. A clone size is listed for some rows: how often the clone was seen (once, few, many), or a class if it is expanded.

>TRBD1|TRBJ2-1|TRBV20-1|.
TGCAGTGCGAGCCGGGACAGCTCCTACAATGAGCAGTTCTTC
CSASRDSSYNEQFF
>.|TRBJ1-1|TRBV10-3|.
TGTGCCATCAGTGAGTCCAATCCTGGGGACACTGAAGCTTTCTTT
CAISESNPGDTEAFF
>.|TRBJ1-5|TRBV20-1|many
TGCAGTGCGCGGGTCGTTGGCAATCAGCCCCAGCATTTT
CSARVVGNQPQHF
>TRBD2|TRBJ2-1|TRBV28|.
TGTGCCAGCAGTTTATTGCGCGGGAGAAGGGAGCAGTTCTTC
CASSLLRGRREQFF
>TRBD1|TRBJ1-2|TRBV19|few
TGTGCCAGTAGTGAGACAGGGCGCCCGACTAACTATGGCTACACCTTC
CASSETGRPTNYGYTF
>.|TRBJ2-2|TRBV7-9|.
TGTGCCAGCATCGGGGGTATCTCCGTCGGGGAGCTGTTTTTT
CASIGGISVGELFF
>.|TRBJ2-3|TRBV10-1|.
TGCGCCAGCAGTGAATTTGGGAAGACTAGCACAGATACGCAGTATTTT
CASSEFGKTSTDTQYF
>TRBD1|TRBJ1-5|TRBV12-3/TRBV12-4|.
TGTGCCAGCCCCGGGACAGGGAATCAGCCCCAGCATTTT
CASPGTGNQPQHF
>.|TRBJ1-6|TRBV11-2|.
TGTGCCAGCAGCTCAACGGCCCCTCAAATTTCACCCCTCCACTTT
CASSSTAPQISPLHF
>.|TRBJ1-3|TRBV12-3/TRBV12-4|many
TGTGCCAGCAGCTCGACGGACCGAAACACCATATATTTT
CASSSTDRNTIYF
>.|TRBJ2-5|TRBV7-7|.
TGTGCTAGCAGCTTATTTCAGGGGAGGACCCAGTACTTC
CASSLFQGRTQYF
>.|TRBJ2-3|TRBV28|.
TGTGCCAGCAGTTTACTCACGGGAGCCGATACGCAGTATTTT
CASSLLTGADTQYF
>TRBD1|TRBJ1-1|TRBV15|.
TGTGCCACCAGCAGAGGAAGGACAGGGGGGGGGAACACTGAAGCTTTCTTT
CATSRGRTGGGNTEAFF
>.|TRBJ2-1|TRBV20-1|many
TGCAGTGCTAGAGGACAGGATGAGCAGTTCTTC
CSARGQDEQFF
>TRBD2|TRBJ2-1|TRBV4-3|few
TGCGCCAGCAGCCAGGAAGCGGGGTACTACAATGAGCAGTTCTTC
CASSQEAGYYNEQFF
>.|TRBJ1-1|TRBV30|.
TGTGCCTGGAGCCCTCAGTTCACGAACACTGAAGCTTTCTTT
CAWSPQFTNTEAFF
>.|TRBJ2-2|TRBV6-5|few
TGTGCCAGCAGTTACGGCGTCGCCGGGGAGCTGTTTTTT
CASSYGVAGELFF
>.|TRBJ2-7|TRBV20-1|few
TGCAGTGCTAGAGATCCGGGGGGCGTAAACGAGCAGTACTTC
CSARDPGGVNEQYF
>TRBD2|TRBJ2-7|TRBV6-1|few
TGTGCCAGCAGACCTTGGGCGGGGGGATACGAGCAGTACTTC
CASRPWAGGYEQYF
>.|TRBJ2-2|TRBV20-1|.
TGCAGTGCTAGAGCCCCGGCTGGATCCGGGGAGCTGTTTTTT
CSARAPAGSGELFF
>TRBD1|TRBJ1-2|TRBV28|few
TGTGCCAGCAGTCAACTATCGACAGGGGGCGTTGGCTACACCTTC
CASSQLSTGGVGYTF
>.|TRBJ2-7|TRBV11-1|many
TGTGCCAGCAGCTTAGGGCAGAGCTACTACGAGCAGTACTTC
CASSLGQSYYEQYF
>TRBD2|TRBJ2-1|TRBV6-4|.
TGTGCCAGCAGTCCGGGACTAGCGGATCCTACTGAGCAGTTCTTC
CASSPGLADPTEQFF
>.|TRBJ2-1|TRBV6-6|few
TGTGCCAGCAGTTACTCGCACCGGGGTGAGCAGTTCTTC
CASSYSHRGEQFF
>.|TRBJ2-7|TRBV2|.
TGTGCCAGCAGGGCGGGACAACCGTCCAACGGGCAGTACTTC
CASRAGQPSNGQYF
>TRBD1|TRBJ1-5|TRBV15|many
TGTGCCACCAGCAGAACTTCCGGGACAGGGGATCAGCCCCAGCATTTT
CATSRTSGTGDQPQHF
>TRBD1|TRBJ1-1|TRBV11-2|.
TGTGCCAGCAGGAGACTAGGGGGCACTGAAGTTTTCTTT
CASRRLGGTEVFF
>.|TRBJ2-2|TRBV20-1|.
TGCAGTGCTAGAGATATAGAGAGCGGGGAGCTGTTTTTT
CSARDIESGELFF
>.|TRBJ2-4|TRBV20-1|.
TGCAGTGCCCCTCCTACAGGAGCCAAAAACATTCAGTACTTC
CSAPPTGAKNIQYF
>TRBD1|TRBJ2-1|TRBV5-6|few
TGTGCCAGCAGACGAGGGACAGGAACCTACAATGAGCAGTTCTTC
CASRRGTGTYNEQFF
>TRBD2|TRBJ2-5|TRBV7-9|many
TGTGCCAGCAGCTCCTCGGGACTAGCTTTAAGCCGTTGGGAGACCCAGTACTTC
CASSSSGLALSRWETQYF
>.|TRBJ2-7|TRBV11-3|many
TGTGCCAGCAGCTCCAGGGGGGGAATGGAGCAGTACTTC
CASSSRGGMEQYF
>TRBD1|TRBJ1-5|TRBV6-2/TRBV6-3|few
TGTGCCAGCAGTCCCGGGACAGCTCAGCCCCAGCATTTT
CASSPGTAQPQHF
>TRBD1|TRBJ2-3|TRBV10-3|many
TGTGCCATCAGTGAATCGACAGGGGGCTCGAATACGCAGTATTTT
CAISESTGGSNTQYF
>TRBD2|TRBJ2-7|TRBV7-9|.
TGTGCCAGCAGCTTAGGGGAACTAGCGGGGGGAAACTACGAGCAGTACTTC
CASSLGELAGGNYEQYF
>TRBD2|TRBJ2-1|TRBV28|many
TGTGCCAGCAGTCCAAGGGGGACTAGCGGAGAGCAGTTCTTC
CASSPRGTSGEQFF
>.|TRBJ1-4|TRBV11-2|.
TGTGTCAGCAGCTTAGGGCGTTCCGGCAGGGTTAATGAAAAACTGTTTTTT
CVSSLGRSGRVNEKLFF
>.|TRBJ2-1|TRBV19|.
TGTGCCACCTCACGAGAATGGAATGAGCAGTTCTTC
CATSREWNEQFF
>.|TRBJ1-5|TRBV6-1|many
TGTGCCAGCAGTGTCCCCAGCGGTCAGCCCCAGCATTTT
CASSVPSGQPQHF
>.|TRBJ1-1|TRBV19|few
TGTGCCAGTAGTTCCAAGAACACTGAAGCTTTCTTT
CASSSKNTEAFF
>.|TRBJ1-2|TRBV11-2|.
TGTGCCAGCAGCTTAAGACAGCTCTATGGCTACACCTTC
CASSLRQLYGYTF
>TRBD1|TRBJ1-1|TRBV28|many
TGTGCCAGCAGTACCAAGGGACAGAAAGCTTTCTTT
CASSTKGQKAFF
>TRBD1|TRBJ2-3|TRBV6-1|many
TGTGCCAGCAGTTTGACAGGGGGCGATGTAGATACGCAGTATTTT
CASSLTGGDVDTQYF
>TRBD2|TRBJ2-7|TRBV6-2/TRBV6-3|many
TGTGCCAGCAGGTCTAGCGGGGGTTCCGGCGAGCAGTACTTC
CASRSSGGSGEQYF
>.|TRBJ2-7|TRBV20-1|many
TGCAGTGCTAGAAATGGCAGCTACGAGCAGTACTTC
CSARNGSYEQYF
>.|TRBJ1-5|TRBV20-1|.
TGCAGTGCAAGGTTCTTTAGCAATCAGCCCCAGCATTTT
CSARFFSNQPQHF
>TRBD2|TRBJ2-1|TRBV4-3|.
TGCGCCAGCAGCCAGTTAAGCGGGGGGGCCGACAATGAGCAGTTCTTC
CASSQLSGGADNEQFF
>TRBD1|TRBJ1-1|TRBV28|few
TGTGCCAGCAGTTTACCGGGACAGCCTATGAACACTGAAGCTTTCTTT
CASSLPGQPMNTEAFF
>.|TRBJ1-1|TRBV7-6|.
TGTGCCAGCAGCTTAGAGATTTCAGGGAATCGGGACACTGAAGCTTTCTTT
CASSLEISGNRDTEAFF
>TRBD1|TRBJ2-3|TRBV2|.
TGTGCCAGCAAACCAAGACAGGGGACGGATACGCAGTATTTT
CASKPRQGTDTQYF